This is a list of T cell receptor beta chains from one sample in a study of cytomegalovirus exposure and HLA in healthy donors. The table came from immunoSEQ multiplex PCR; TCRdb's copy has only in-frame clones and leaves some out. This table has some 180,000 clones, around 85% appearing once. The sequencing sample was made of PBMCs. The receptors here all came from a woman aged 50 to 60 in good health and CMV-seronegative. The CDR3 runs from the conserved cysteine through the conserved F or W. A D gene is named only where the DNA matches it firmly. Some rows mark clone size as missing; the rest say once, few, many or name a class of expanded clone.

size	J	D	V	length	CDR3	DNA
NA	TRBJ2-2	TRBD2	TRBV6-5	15	CANLRLAGETGELFF	TGTGCCAACTTAAGACTAGCGGGAGAGACCGGGGAGCTGTTTTTT
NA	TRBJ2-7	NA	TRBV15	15	CATSRDGGHNYEQYF	TGTGCCACCAGCAGAGATGGGGGACACAACTACGAGCAGTACTTC
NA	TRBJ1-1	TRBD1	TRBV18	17	CASSPPGTGPVDTEAFF	TGTGCCAGCTCACCACCGGGGACAGGGCCCGTAGACACTGAAGCTTTCTTT
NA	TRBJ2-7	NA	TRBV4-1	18	CASSPSKLWPRSSYEQYF	TGCGCCAGCAGCCCTAGCAAATTATGGCCGAGGAGCTCCTACGAGCAGTACTTC
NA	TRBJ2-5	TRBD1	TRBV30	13	CAWRQGASETQYF	TGTGCCTGGAGACAGGGGGCTTCGGAGACCCAGTACTTC
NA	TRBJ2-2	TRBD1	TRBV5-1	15	CASTRWTGEFGELFF	TGCGCCAGCACCCGGTGGACAGGGGAATTCGGGGAGCTGTTTTTT
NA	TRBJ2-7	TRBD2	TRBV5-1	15	CASSRGVDARGEQYF	TGCGCCAGCAGCCGGGGGGTTGATGCGCGGGGCGAGCAGTACTTC
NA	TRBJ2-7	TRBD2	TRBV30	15	CAWSSGLAGTYEQYF	TGTGCCTGGAGCTCAGGACTAGCGGGGACCTACGAGCAGTACTTC
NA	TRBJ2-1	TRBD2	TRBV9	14	CASTEREVGNEQFF	TGTGCCAGCACGGAGCGGGAGGTGGGAAATGAGCAGTTCTTC
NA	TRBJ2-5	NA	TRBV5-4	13	CASSLGGGRTQYF	TGTGCCAGCAGCTTGGGGGGCGGAAGGACCCAGTACTTC
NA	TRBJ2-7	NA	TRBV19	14	CASSPGQMFDEQYF	TGTGCCAGTAGCCCTGGCCAGATGTTCGACGAGCAGTACTTC
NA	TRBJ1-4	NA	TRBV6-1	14	CASTLVGANEKLFF	TGTGCCAGCACCTTAGTAGGGGCTAATGAAAAACTGTTTTTT
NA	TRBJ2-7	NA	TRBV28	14	CASSLLPVRYEQYF	TGTGCCAGCAGTTTACTCCCAGTCCGATACGAGCAGTACTTC
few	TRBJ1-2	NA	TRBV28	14	CASSYAPGIYGYTF	TGTGCCAGCAGTTATGCTCCAGGGATCTATGGCTACACCTTC
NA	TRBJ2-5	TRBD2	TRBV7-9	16	CASSPGLAGPQETQYF	TGTGCCAGCAGCCCGGGACTAGCGGGACCGCAAGAGACCCAGTACTTC
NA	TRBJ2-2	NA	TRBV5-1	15	CASSSTDTMAGELFF	TGCGCCAGCAGCTCGACCGACACGATGGCCGGGGAGCTGTTTTTT
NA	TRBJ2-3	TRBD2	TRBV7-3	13	CASSRTSDDTQYF	TGTGCCAGCAGCCGGACTAGCGATGATACGCAGTATTTT
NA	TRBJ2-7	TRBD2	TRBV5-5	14	CASSLVLAGGGQYF	TGTGCCAGCAGCTTGGTCCTAGCGGGGGGCGGGCAGTACTTC
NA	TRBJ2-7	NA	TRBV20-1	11	CSASPAPEQYF	TGCAGTGCTAGCCCCGCGCCCGAGCAGTACTTC
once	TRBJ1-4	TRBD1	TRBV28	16	CASSLKGAVTNEKLFF	TGTGCCAGCAGTTTAAAGGGGGCTGTAACTAATGAAAAACTGTTTTTT
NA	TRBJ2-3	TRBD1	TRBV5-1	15	CASSSPDRVADTQYF	TGCGCCAGCAGCTCTCCGGACAGGGTGGCAGATACGCAGTATTTT
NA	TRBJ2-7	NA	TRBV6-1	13	CASGYKVAGEQYF	TGTGCCAGCGGTTATAAGGTGGCGGGGGAGCAGTACTTC
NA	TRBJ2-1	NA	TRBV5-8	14	CASSFTGSYNEQFF	TGTGCCAGCAGCTTCACAGGGTCCTACAATGAGCAGTTCTTC
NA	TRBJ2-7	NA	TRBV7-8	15	CASSYGTPGSYEQYF	TGTGCCAGCAGCTACGGGACACCCGGTTCCTACGAGCAGTACTTC
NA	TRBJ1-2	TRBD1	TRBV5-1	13	CASSLGDRDGYTF	TGCGCCAGCAGCTTGGGCGACAGGGATGGCTACACCTTC
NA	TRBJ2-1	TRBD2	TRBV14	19	CASSQDPYQTGGRGNEQFF	TGTGCCAGCAGCCAAGACCCCTACCAGACGGGCGGGAGAGGAAATGAGCAGTTCTTC
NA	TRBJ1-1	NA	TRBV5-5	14	CASSLTVKNTEAFF	TGTGCCAGCAGCTTGACGGTTAAGAACACTGAAGCTTTCTTT
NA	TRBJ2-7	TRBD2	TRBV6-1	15	CASSEGAGGTYEQYF	TGTGCCAGCAGTGAAGGGGCGGGAGGAACCTACGAGCAGTACTTC
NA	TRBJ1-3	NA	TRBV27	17	CASSLTARATPGNTIYF	TGTGCCAGCAGCCTGACAGCCCGAGCCACCCCTGGAAACACCATATATTTT
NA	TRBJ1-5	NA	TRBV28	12	CASRREGQPQHF	TGTGCCAGCAGAAGAGAGGGTCAGCCCCAGCATTTT
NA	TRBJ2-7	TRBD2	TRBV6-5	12	CASASGSYEQYF	TGTGCCAGCGCTAGCGGCTCCTACGAGCAGTACTTC
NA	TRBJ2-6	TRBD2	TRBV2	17	CASSLLAGISGANVLTF	TGTGCCAGCAGTCTCCTAGCGGGGATCTCTGGGGCCAACGTCCTGACTTTC
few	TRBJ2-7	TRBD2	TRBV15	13	CATSRDGRLAGDF	TGTGCCACCAGCAGAGATGGAAGGCTAGCGGGGGACTTC
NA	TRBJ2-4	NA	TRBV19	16	CASMGSDSIAKNIQYF	TGTGCCAGTATGGGTTCTGACTCGATAGCCAAAAACATTCAGTACTTC
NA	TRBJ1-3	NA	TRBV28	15	CASSPTGSSGNTIYF	TGTGCCAGCAGCCCGACGGGTAGCTCTGGAAACACCATATATTTT
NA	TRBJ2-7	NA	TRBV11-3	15	CASSLVWRGSYEQYF	TGTGCCAGCAGCTTAGTCTGGAGAGGGTCCTACGAGCAGTACTTC
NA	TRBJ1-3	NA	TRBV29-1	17	CSAGTAAGPSSGNTIYF	TGCAGCGCTGGAACGGCTGCAGGGCCAAGCTCTGGAAACACCATATATTTT
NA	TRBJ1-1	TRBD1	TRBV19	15	CASSNGQGMGTEAFF	TGTGCCAGTAGTAACGGACAGGGGATGGGTACTGAAGCTTTCTTT
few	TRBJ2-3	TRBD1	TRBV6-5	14	CASQRGRETDTQYF	TGTGCCAGCCAAAGGGGGCGCGAGACAGATACGCAGTATTTT
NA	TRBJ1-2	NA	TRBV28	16	CASSPPGGEKSYGYTF	TGTGCCAGCAGCCCACCGGGGGGGGAGAAAAGCTATGGCTACACCTTC
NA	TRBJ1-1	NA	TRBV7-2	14	CASSSIGSGTEAFF	TGTGCCAGCAGCTCCATTGGTTCGGGCACTGAAGCTTTCTTT
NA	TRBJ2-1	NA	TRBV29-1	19	CSVGGAERDTPWSYNEQFF	TGCAGCGTTGGCGGGGCCGAGCGGGACACCCCCTGGTCCTACAATGAGCAGTTCTTC
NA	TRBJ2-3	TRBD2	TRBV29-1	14	CSVGLAGGTDTQYF	TGCAGCGTGGGACTAGCGGGAGGCACAGATACGCAGTATTTT
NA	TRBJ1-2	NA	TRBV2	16	CASTAGPGTSGYGYTF	TGTGCCAGCACCGCGGGGCCAGGGACTAGTGGCTATGGCTACACCTTC
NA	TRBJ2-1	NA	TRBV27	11	CASTGGNEQFF	TGTGCCAGCACAGGTGGCAATGAGCAGTTCTTC
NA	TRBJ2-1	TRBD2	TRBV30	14	CAWTGLAGGIEQFF	TGTGCCTGGACTGGACTAGCGGGAGGTATTGAGCAGTTCTTC
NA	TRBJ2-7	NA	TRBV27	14	CASTDRDKAYEQYF	TGTGCCAGCACGGATCGGGACAAGGCCTACGAGCAGTACTTC
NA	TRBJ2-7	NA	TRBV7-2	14	CASSLARQSNERYF	TGTGCCAGCAGCTTAGCTCGACAGTCAAACGAGCGGTACTTC
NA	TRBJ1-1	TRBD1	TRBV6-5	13	CASSGTGGTEAFF	TGTGCCAGCAGCGGAACAGGGGGCACTGAAGCTTTCTTT
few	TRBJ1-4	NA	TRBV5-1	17	CASSSTLTGRTNEKLFF	TGCGCCAGCAGCTCGACCCTCACAGGGCGAACTAATGAAAAACTGTTTTTT
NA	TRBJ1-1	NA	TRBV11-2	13	CASSLDMNTEAFF	TGTGCCAGCAGCTTAGATATGAACACTGAAGCTTTCTTT
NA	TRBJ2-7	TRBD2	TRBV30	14	CAWSDTSGRREQYF	TGTGCCTGGAGTGATACTAGCGGGAGAAGGGAGCAGTACTTC
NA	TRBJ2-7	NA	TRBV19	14	CASSIGSGNYEQYF	TGTGCCAGTAGTATCGGCAGCGGAAACTACGAGCAGTACTTC
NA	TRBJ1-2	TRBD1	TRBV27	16	CASSDPPGTGRGGYTF	TGTGCCAGCAGTGACCCCCCCGGGACAGGGCGGGGCGGCTACACCTTC